The T cell receptor beta chain under discussion was sequenced for a study of blood T cell repertoires in COVID-19. CDR1 SGHRS and CDR2 YFSETQ come from the germline V gene. This CDR3 spans 17 amino acids. V dropped 2 bases and J dropped 6; count of bases not matched to a gene: 14. Clones were sequenced by immunoSEQ multiplex PCR, and TCRdb holds only the in-frame ones, with some missing. The repertoire holds roughly 140,000 clones, with 65% to 80% as singletons. V gene TRBV5-1 combines with J gene TRBJ2-7; TRBD2 matches 10 bases. The source of this sequence is a woman aged 55-75 years with acute or convalescent COVID-19. The material sequenced was peripheral blood. DNA for the CDR3: TGCGCCAGCAGCTTAATTTCTGTAGCGGGAGGAGGGGGCGAGCAGTACTTC. This translates into CASSLISVAGGGGEQYF.